Listed below are T cell receptor beta chains from one sample, sequenced in a study of shared clonotypes between healthy human individuals. The protocol was immunoSEQ multiplex PCR, while the TCRdb copy is restricted to in-frame clones and leaves out a portion. The sample lists around 1.5 million clones, nearly 99% seen once, with less than 0.55% in the top ten. Sequencing input: naive CD4+ T cells sorted from blood. These TCRs come from a man between 25 and 39 years old in good health. CDR3s include the opening cysteine and the closing phenylalanine or tryptophan. A D gene is named only where the DNA matches it firmly. Size tells how often a clone was seen (once, few, many) or the class of an expanded clone, and some rows leave it out.

TRBJ1-2 - TRBV7-2 16 TRBD1 CASSLETIQGARGYTF TGTGCCAGCAGCTTAGAGACAATACAGGGGGCGCGGGGCTACACCTTC
TRBJ2-3 - TRBV5-1 16 TRBD2 CASSGTSGRLGDTQYF TGCGCCAGCAGCGGAACTAGCGGGAGGTTGGGGGATACGCAGTATTTT
TRBJ1-5 - TRBV28 16 TRBD1 CASTTLRGHFNQPQHF TGTGCCAGCACCACGCTCAGGGGGCATTTTAATCAGCCCCAGCATTTT
TRBJ1-4 - TRBV29-1 13 - CSVPGVTNEKLFF TGCAGCGTCCCAGGGGTTACTAATGAAAAACTGTTTTTT
TRBJ2-3 - TRBV11-2 16 - CASSLALVGITDTQYF TGTGCCAGCAGCTTAGCTCTGGTGGGGATCACAGATACGCAGTATTTT
TRBJ2-7 - TRBV7-8 13 TRBD2 CASLSGRGYEQYF TGTGCCAGTCTAAGCGGGAGAGGGTACGAGCAGTACTTC
TRBJ2-2 - TRBV5-1 15 TRBD2 CASQKREQVTGELFF TGCGCCAGCCAAAAGCGGGAGCAGGTCACCGGGGAGCTGTTTTTT
TRBJ1-3 - TRBV11-2 16 - CASSSRSGASGNTIYF TGTGCCAGCAGCTCCCGGTCCGGAGCCTCTGGAAACACCATATATTTT
TRBJ1-1 - TRBV7-6 15 - CASRQSPGKNTEAFF TGTGCCAGCAGACAGAGCCCCGGAAAGAACACTGAAGCTTTCTTT
TRBJ2-7 - TRBV29-1 12 TRBD2 CSARWTSGRQYF TGCAGCGCCCGGTGGACTAGCGGGAGACAGTACTTC
TRBJ2-2 - TRBV5-6 13 - CASSLDVAGELFF TGTGCCAGCAGCTTGGATGTGGCCGGGGAGCTGTTTTTT
TRBJ2-4 - TRBV9 16 TRBD1 CASSVGTGDDQNIQYF TGTGCCAGCAGCGTGGGGACAGGGGACGACCAAAACATTCAGTACTTC
TRBJ2-1 - TRBV10-3 14 - CALKEGLSGNEQFF TGTGCCCTTAAGGAAGGTTTATCGGGCAATGAGCAGTTCTTC
TRBJ2-3 - TRBV2 12 TRBD1 CAGTGDTDTQYF TGTGCCGGTACAGGGGATACAGATACGCAGTATTTT
TRBJ1-3 - TRBV9 20 TRBD1 CASSAPTGASHLQGGNTIYF TGTGCCAGCAGCGCACCAACAGGGGCCTCACACCTCCAAGGGGGAAACACCATATATTTT
TRBJ2-5 - TRBV6-1 15 - CASRELQHAAETQYF TGTGCCAGCAGGGAATTACAGCACGCGGCGGAGACCCAGTACTTC
TRBJ2-2 - TRBV28 18 TRBD1 CASSLWAPGQGYTGELFF TGTGCCAGCAGTTTATGGGCCCCGGGACAGGGTTACACCGGGGAGCTGTTTTTT
TRBJ2-7 - TRBV5-1 14 TRBD2 CASSSSGGWAEQYF TGCGCCAGCAGCTCCAGCGGGGGCTGGGCCGAGCAGTACTTC
TRBJ2-7 - TRBV18 15 TRBD2 CASSGGGAGFYEQYF TGTGCCAGCTCAGGGGGGGGAGCGGGCTTCTACGAGCAGTACTTC
TRBJ2-7 - TRBV28 11 - CASTMGHEQYF TGTGCCAGCACCATGGGCCACGAGCAGTACTTC
TRBJ2-2 - TRBV30 16 TRBD2 CAWRLTGTSATGELFF TGTGCCTGGAGACTCACCGGGACTAGCGCCACCGGGGAGCTGTTTTTT
TRBJ2-7 - TRBV7-9 13 - CASSLGWSYEQYF TGTGCCAGCAGCTTGGGGTGGTCCTACGAGCAGTACTTC
TRBJ2-3 once TRBV7-8 18 - CASSFLLGDRKSTDTQYF TGTGCCAGCAGCTTCCTTCTCGGGGACCGAAAAAGCACAGATACGCAGTATTTT
TRBJ1-3 - TRBV18 20 - CASSPTSDRGGANSGNTIYF TGTGCCAGCTCACCCACCTCGGACCGGGGGGGGGCAAACTCTGGAAACACCATATATTTT
TRBJ2-7 - TRBV6-5 14 TRBD2 CASSLSGRAQEQYF TGTGCCAGCAGTCTTAGCGGGAGGGCTCAAGAGCAGTACTTC
TRBJ2-3 - TRBV18 17 - CASSPLGGSPAADTQYF TGTGCCAGCTCACCACTGGGGGGCTCTCCGGCCGCCGATACGCAGTATTTT
TRBJ1-5 - TRBV14 18 - CASSPEVWGGLGNQPQHF TGTGCCAGCAGCCCCGAAGTGTGGGGGGGCTTGGGCAATCAGCCCCAGCATTTT
TRBJ2-7 - TRBV5-4 13 - CASSLGRSYEQYF TGTGCCAGCAGCTTGGGACGGTCCTACGAGCAGTACTTC
TRBJ2-1 - TRBV5-1 15 TRBD1 CASSRDRSSYNEQFF TGCGCCAGCAGCCGGGACAGGAGTTCCTACAATGAGCAGTTCTTC
TRBJ2-5 - TRBV2 14 TRBD2 CASSSGSYQETQYF TGTGCCAGTTCTAGCGGGAGTTATCAAGAGACCCAGTACTTC
TRBJ2-3 - TRBV7-9 17 - CASSPRGLAGRTDTQYF TGTGCCAGCAGCCCTCGGGGGTTGGCAGGGAGAACAGATACGCAGTATTTT
TRBJ1-1 - TRBV6-6 15 TRBD1 CASSFPGQENTEAFF TGTGCCAGCAGTTTCCCGGGACAGGAGAACACTGAAGCTTTCTTT
TRBJ2-2 - TRBV18 16 - CASSPPGSAYYGELFF TGTGCCAGCTCACCCCCCGGGTCGGCGTACTACGGGGAGCTGTTTTTT
TRBJ2-1 - TRBV7-9 15 - CASSVERGRGNEQFF TGTGCCAGCAGCGTCGAGAGGGGCAGGGGAAATGAGCAGTTCTTC
TRBJ2-7 - TRBV18 14 TRBD1 CASSPIQGAKEQYF TGTGCCAGCTCACCAATACAGGGGGCCAAGGAGCAGTACTTC
TRBJ1-2 - TRBV6-6 16 TRBD1 CASSYTIRGQGDGYTF TGTGCCAGCAGTTACACCATAAGGGGACAGGGGGATGGCTACACCTTC
TRBJ1-4 - TRBV30 14 - CASGRGTLDEKLFF TGTGCCTCTGGAAGGGGGACACTTGATGAAAAACTGTTTTTT
TRBJ1-2 - TRBV29-1 15 - CSVEGTGGGDYGYTF TGCAGCGTTGAGGGAACGGGGGGCGGCGACTATGGCTACACCTTC
TRBJ1-3 - TRBV11-2 16 TRBD1 CASSLVGTGTGNTIYF TGTGCCAGCAGCTTAGTTGGGACAGGGACTGGAAACACCATATATTTT
TRBJ2-7 - TRBV11-2 15 - CASSPSPGSPYEQYF TGTGCCAGCAGCCCTTCCCCCGGGAGCCCCTACGAGCAGTACTTC
TRBJ2-1 - TRBV19 15 - CASSATGMGSGEQFF TGTGCCAGTAGTGCCACGGGAATGGGGAGCGGGGAGCAGTTCTTC
TRBJ1-5 - TRBV27 15 TRBD1 CASSRGTGGDQPQHF TGTGCCAGCAGCCGAGGGACAGGGGGCGATCAGCCCCAGCATTTT
TRBJ1-4 - TRBV7-6 16 - CASSRKKDRRAEKLFF TGTGCCAGCAGCCGAAAGAAAGACAGGAGGGCTGAAAAACTGTTTTTT
TRBJ1-2 - TRBV5-8 12 - CASSLAGYGYTF TGTGCCAGCAGCTTGGCTGGTTATGGCTACACCTTC
TRBJ2-2 - TRBV6-6 16 TRBD2 CASSPGTSGSGGELFF TGTGCCAGCAGCCCCGGGACTAGCGGGAGCGGTGGGGAGCTGTTTTTT
TRBJ2-3 once TRBV5-1 16 - CASSLEGFDRTDTQYF TGCGCCAGCAGCTTGGAGGGGTTCGATAGGACAGATACGCAGTATTTT